This T cell receptor (beta chain) was sequenced for a study of beta chain features in type 1 diabetes. Study summary: Some 110 million sorted cells were examined across all samples.

Study-wide findings and caveats: There was a moderate but significant shortening of TCRB CDR3s in all four CD4+ subsets of Type 1 diabetes patients. The study found that naive, central memory and Treg TCRB repertoires appeared more similar in patients than in healthy donors.

Of the isolated RNA, all was reverse transcribed, and so the sequenced material was expressed TCRB transcripts. The assay was immunoSEQ multiplex PCR, and TCRdb's table has in-frame clones only and misses some. The data contain 350,000 to 450,000 clones, over 13% of them singletons. CDR1 is KGHSH and CDR2 is LQKENI in the germline V gene. The CDR3 spans 14 residues. Trimming took off 0 bases at V and 2 bases at J, with 8 bases between the two ends. This clone has just a few counts. Its cognate antigen is unknown. Purity (above 98%) was reached by all sorted populations. The chain employs TRBV18 and TRBJ2-7; D possibly corresponds to TRBD2 (5 bases). The TCR was taken from a woman aged 18 to 35 in good health. Sequencing was done on a sample of naive CD4+ T cells from blood. CDR3 in amino acids: CASSPPYGTYEQYF. The CDR3 nucleotides are TGTGCCAGCTCACCACCCTACGGGACCTACGAGCAGTACTTC.